The clone carrying this T cell receptor beta chain occurred a few times. Its antigen is currently unknown. This entry comes from a study of identical twins. TCRdb passed the 5' RACE reads through MiXCR, listing each CDR3 protein once. The sample lists about 890,000 distinct CDR3 sequences; roughly 12% were seen once. Whole-study results and caveats: Low generation probability was overrepresented in out-of-frame alpha sequences shared by twins.

Healthy Caucasians, and only they, were the donors. With V trimmed by 4 bases and J by 2 bases, 13 bases remained unmatched. CDR3 length equals 16 residues. Germline CDR1 DFQATT, CDR2 SNEGSKA (reference sequence). This sample was shared with a second study, whose subject was yellow fever vaccine responses in identical twins. That paper notes: Reported findings indicate that twins' vaccine T cell responses seemed partially convergent, partially personalized.

Sequenced material: PBMCs. The V and J genes are TRBV20-1 and TRBJ2-7; 8 nucleotides line up with TRBD2. The TCR sequence derives from a young woman in good health. Here the CDR3 DNA reads TGCAGTGCTATAGGGGTTAGCGGGATCCCGACCTACGAGCAGTACTTC. Amino acid sequence: CSAIGVSGIPTYEQYF.